The entry below describes one T cell receptor beta chain. Its antigen remains unidentified. The CDR3 spans 13 residues. Germline loops: CDR1 SQVTM, CDR2 ANQGSEA. This sample was taken from a study of monozygotic twins with inflammatory bowel disease. Using the 5' RACE reads, TCRdb records one entry per CDR3 protein without DNA. This sample carries about 380,000 distinct CDR3 sequences, with just over 2.5% going to the ten biggest clones. Study-level points and caveats: Researchers report that IBD patients shared fewer clonotypes with others than healthy twins, especially amid disease activity.

This TCR came from a human donor with ulcerative colitis or Crohn's disease, or a healthy co-twin of an affected twin (not recorded which). The chain has TRBV29-1 and TRBJ2-7. The specimen was blood. The CDR3 loop reads CSALDRRSYEQYF.